Below, 16 T cell receptor beta chains from the same sample are listed, as sequenced in a study of blood T cells in healthy people across ages. A second roughly 7 to 12 cycle PCR used barcoded and J-beta primers. A single record per CDR3 protein comes from TCRdb applying MiXCR to the 5' RACE reads. The data show 2 million or so distinct CDR3 sequences, just under 50% seen once. The sequenced sample was blood. The receptors derive from a woman in her thirties or forties in good health.

A word on this clonotype: Relative to the germline gene, one junction end is altered; a read error may explain this. This chain joins TRBV12-3 or TRBV12-4 and TRBJ2-1; either TRBD1 or TRBD2 may supply D (5 bases each). The length of the CDR3 is 14 residues. The chain's CDR3 is CVSSPGALSNEQFF. CDR3 sequence (DNA): TGTGTCAGCAGCCCCGGGGCCCTTTCCAATGAGCAGTTCTTC.

This rearrangement joins TRBV9 to TRBJ1-6; no definite D call. The V gene's germline CDR1 is SGDLS and CDR2 YYNGEE. V lost 0 bases and J lost 7, with 11 bases in between. There are 15 residues in the CDR3. The CDR3 loop is CASSVGQALNSPLHF. Written as DNA, the CDR3 is TGTGCCAGCAGCGTAGGGCAGGCTTTGAATTCACCCCTCCACTTT.

This clonotype was picked up one time. The V gene is TRBV6-5, the J gene TRBJ2-1; D not resolved. V was shortened by 6 bases and J by 2 bases, with 8 bases between the two germline ends. The CDR3 consists of 13 residues. In germline, CDR1 is MNHEY, CDR2 SVGAGI. CDR3 nucleotides: TGTGCCAGCAGAGGACGGCCCTACAATGAGCAGTTCTTC. This sequence encodes CASRGRPYNEQFF.

The chain has TRBV6-5 and TRBJ2-7; TRBD1 might be the D (6 bases). Matching the DNA end better, TRBJ2-5 makes the J call doubtful. The CDR3 is 14 residues long. The germline CDR1 and CDR2 sequences are MNHEY and SVGAGI. CDR3 coding DNA: TGTGCCAGCAGTTATGGGTCAGGGGAGGAGACCCAGTACTTC. It yields the protein CASSYGSGEETQYF.

The chain combines TRBV4-3 with TRBJ2-7; 10 positions match TRBD2. TRBJ2-5 explains the end of the DNA better; the J call may be wrong. This CDR3 spans 15 amino acids. CDR1 is LGHNA and CDR2 is YSLEER in the germline V gene. The CDR3 sequence: CASSQSLAGGETQYF. CDR3 DNA: TGCGCCAGCAGCCAAAGCTTAGCGGGGGGAGAGACCCAGTACTTC.

For this clonotype: The CDR3 end shows no conserved phenylalanine or tryptophan, and so a read error is likely. The chain employs TRBV27 and TRBJ2-5; 11 bases match TRBD2. The CDR3 totals 15 residues. Trimming cost V 6 bases and J 1 base; bases outside gene matches: 4. Germline V gene sequence: CDR1 MNHEY, CDR2 SMNVEV (reference sequence). The CDR3 loop reads CASRRLAGGQETQYL. CDR3 bases: TGTGCCAGCAGACGGCTAGCGGGGGGCCAAGAGACCCAGTACTTG.

This clonotype has only a few counts. The chain links TRBV29-1 to TRBJ2-3; D perhaps matches TRBD2 (7 bases). Trimming shortened V by 5 bases and J by 3 bases, and 18 bases separated the two germline ends. The CDR3 has 15 residues. Looked up from germline, CDR1 is SQVTM and CDR2 is ANQGSEA. The CDR3 is CSVSRRGGKTDTQYF. CDR3 coding DNA: TGCAGCGTTTCGCGAAGGGGGGGGAAAACAGATACGCAGTATTTT.

V and J are TRBV7-9 and TRBJ1-1; TRBD1 matches at 10 bases. The CDR3 loop spans 16 amino acids. J gave up 1 base and V 3 bases, and 5 bases lay outside the gene matches. From germline, CDR1 is SEHNR and CDR2 FQNEAQ (reference sequence). In nucleotides, the CDR3 is TGTGCCAGCAGCTTGACAGGGGGCGGGAGGAACACTGAAGCTTTCTTT. It encodes CASSLTGGGRNTEAFF.

This clonotype has a single count. The chain links TRBV6-5 to TRBJ2-4, with D possibly being TRBD2 (6 bases). The CDR3 has 14 residues. Trimming took off 6 bases at V and 13 bases at J, with 22 bases between the two ends. Germline-derived CDR1 and CDR2 are MNHEY and SVGAGI. CDR3 DNA: TGTGCCAGCAGGGAACCGGGAGACAAATTGGAGCAGTACTTC. As protein: CASREPGDKLEQYF.

The chain couples TRBV7-9 to TRBJ2-4; TRBD2 might be the D (5 bases). The J call is in doubt because the DNA end fits TRBJ2-5 better. Germline V CDR1 and CDR2: SEHNR, FQNEAQ (reference sequence). The CDR3 consists of 14 residues. The CDR3 nucleotides read TGTGCCAGCAGCCCCATAGCGTTATCAGAGACCCAGTACTTC. Translation: CASSPIALSETQYF.

J is TRBJ2-4 and V is TRBV10-2; TRBD1 agrees at 9 bases. With 6 bases clipped from V and 5 bases from J, the junction kept 8 bases outside the gene matches. This CDR3 has 15 residues. Germline CDR1 is WSHSY and CDR2 is SAAADI. The DNA of the CDR3 is TGCGCCAGCAGGAAGGACAGGGGCATGGAAAACATTCAGTACTTC. Residues: CASRKDRGMENIQYF.

This chain uses TRBV18 with TRBJ2-7, with 7 bases identical to TRBD1. The V segment lost 5 bases and the J segment 7 bases; nucleotides outside the gene matches: 11. The CDR3 runs 14 residues. CDR1 is KGHSH and CDR2 is LQKENI in the germline V gene. The DNA for the CDR3 is TGTGCCAGCTCATCAGACGGACAGGCTAATGAGCAGTACTTC. Translation: CASSSDGQANEQYF.

This chain joins TRBV4-2 and TRBJ2-1, with 7 bases aligning to TRBD2. The tail of the sequence fits TRBJ2-7 better, so the J call may be wrong. CDR1 is LGHNA, CDR2 YNFKEQ, per germline. The CDR3 spans 16 residues. The CDR3, as DNA: TGTGCCAGCACCTCCATGGGGGGGAGCTCCTACAATGAGCAGTACTTC. Translation gives CASTSMGGSSYNEQYF.

CDR3: CASSPIGGHQETQYF. The CDR3 DNA is TGTGCCAGCAGTCCAATAGGGGGGCACCAAGAGACCCAGTACTTC. The J gene is TRBJ2-5, the V gene TRBV2, with D perhaps assigned TRBD1 or TRBD2 (6 bases each). In germline, CDR1 is SNHLY, CDR2 FYNNEI. Trimming took off 5 bases at V and 0 bases at J, with 13 bases between the two ends. This CDR3 comprises 15 residues.

This chain joins TRBV4-1 and TRBJ2-1; D not resolved. The ends were cut back, 2 bases at V and 4 bases at J, with 18 bases in the middle. This CDR3 region has 17 residues. The germline V gene has CDR1 MGHRA and CDR2 YSYEKL. Here the CDR3 reads CASSQKKGPGRYNEQFF. CDR3 coding DNA: TGCGCCAGCAGCCAAAAGAAGGGCCCTGGGCGGTACAATGAGCAGTTCTTC.

This clonotype showed up just a few times. V usage is TRBV20-1 and J usage is TRBJ2-3; D is tentatively TRBD1 or TRBD2 (5 bases each). Deletions cut 3 bases from V and 1 base from J, with 23 bases between. CDR3 length: 18 residues. From germline, CDR1 is DFQATT and CDR2 SNEGSKA (reference sequence). As DNA, the CDR3 is TGCAGTGCTAGCCGAACCGGGGCCAGCTCCCCGCGCACAGATACGCAGTATTTT. As protein: CSASRTGASSPRTDTQYF.